What follows are 28 T cell receptor beta chains derived from one specimen sequenced in a study of cytomegalovirus exposure and HLA in healthy donors (dated by TCRdb to the late 2010s). The library was prepared using the immunoSEQ multiplex PCR assay. The multiplex PCR relied on a mix of 60 forward primers for TCR Vbeta segments and 13 reverse primers for TCR Jbeta segments. TCRdb carries this immuneACCESS record with in-frame sequences only. Its versions omit some clonotypes, under half of them owing to an unresolved V gene in the studies checked, with the rest unexplained. This sample lists roughly 100,000 clones; about 60% were detected once. The top ten constitute 4.5% to 5% of the sample. The specimen sequenced was PBMCs. These receptors were obtained from a human donor in good health.

Comments on this clone: The same CDR3 arises from other DNA sequences in this sample as well. The chain carries TRBV11-1 and TRBJ2-7; 9 nucleotides agree with TRBD1. Germline V gives CDR1 SGHAT, CDR2 FQDESV (reference sequence). The junction had 5 bases not matched to a gene; V was cut back by 5 bases and J by 3 bases. The CDR3 runs to 14 residues. The chain's CDR3 is CASSRTGVIYEQYF. The CDR3 DNA sequence: TGTGCCAGCAGCAGGACAGGGGTGATCTACGAGCAGTACTTC.

J is TRBJ2-1 and V is TRBV7-2; 10 bases map to TRBD2. With 1 base clipped from V and 3 bases from J, the junction kept 0 bases outside the gene matches. The CDR3 has 15 amino acids. Germline V gene sequence: CDR1 SGHTA, CDR2 FQGNSA. The DNA of the CDR3 is TGTGCCAGCAGCTTAGGGACTAGCGGCTACAATGAGCAGTTCTTC. Translation gives CASSLGTSGYNEQFF.

The chain is built from TRBV5-1 and TRBJ1-5; 11 nucleotides agree with TRBD1. The germline V gene has CDR1 SGHRS and CDR2 YFSETQ. The CDR3 loop spans 14 amino acids. V lost 4 bases and J lost 12; bases outside the gene matches: 9. The CDR3 nucleotides read TGCGCCAGCAGCCCGGGACAGGGGGGGCAGGTCCAGCATTTT. Translated: CASSPGQGGQVQHF.

The gene calls are TRBV10-3 and TRBJ2-5, with D possibly TRBD1 on 5 matching bases. This CDR3 spans 12 amino acids. Deletions cut 10 bases from V and 2 bases from J, with 11 bases between. Germline-derived CDR1 and CDR2 are ENHRY and SYGVKD. The CDR3 DNA reads as TGTGCCACTGGGGCAGGGCAAGAGACCCAGTACTTC. Translated, it gives CATGAGQETQYF.

The chain recombines TRBV5-4 with TRBJ1-3; 9 bases align to TRBD1. Germline V gene lookup returns CDR1 SGHNT and CDR2 YYREEE (reference sequence). CDR3 length equals 15 residues. V trimming: 4 bases; J trimming: 7 bases; junction bases outside the gene matches: 9. The CDR3 sequence is CASSLDRGVGNTIYF. The CDR3 DNA follows: TGTGCCAGCAGCCTGGACAGGGGAGTTGGGAACACCATATATTTT. Variable domain in full (rest from reference TRBV5-4 and TRBJ1-3): ETGVTQSPTHLIKTRGQQVTLRCSSQSGHNTVSWYQQALGQGPQFIFQYYREEENGRGNFPPRFSGLQFPNYSSELNVNALELDDSALYLCASSLDRGVGNTIYFGEGSWLTVV.

This clone occurred a few times. The V and J genes are TRBV5-5 and TRBJ2-3; D unresolved. The CDR3 spans 16 residues. Deletions cut 0 bases from V and 1 base from J, with 12 bases between. Germline V gives CDR1 SGHKS, CDR2 YYEKEE (reference sequence). In DNA, the CDR3 is TGTGCCAGCAGCTTGGTCTTGCCCCGCGGCACAGATACGCAGTATTTT. This gives the protein CASSLVLPRGTDTQYF.

The chain uses TRBV19 and TRBJ2-7; 9 nucleotides align to TRBD1. The V gene's germline CDR1 is LNHDA and CDR2 SQIVND (reference sequence). V gave up 7 bases and J gave up 6 bases; unmatched junction bases: 22. The CDR3 sequence is 18 residues long. In DNA, the CDR3 is TGTGCCAGTATGGTCTCGTCCCTCCCGGGACAGGGAGTATTCGAGCAGTACTTC. It encodes CASMVSSLPGQGVFEQYF.

This clone was seen just once. The V gene is TRBV10-3, the J gene TRBJ2-1; D may be TRBD1 (6 bases). The germline V gene has CDR1 ENHRY and CDR2 SYGVKD. The V end was cut by 6 bases, the J end by 6 bases, with 24 bases between. This CDR3 comprises 17 residues. The CDR3 region has the DNA TGTGCCATCAGGCAAGAATGGATTGGTGGACAGTCCAATGAGCAGTTCTTC. It yields the protein CAIRQEWIGGQSNEQFF.

This clone appeared a few times. The V and J genes are TRBV5-6 and TRBJ2-7, with 12 bases aligning to TRBD2. V trimming: 0 bases; J trimming: 4 bases; junction bases outside the gene matches: 5. The CDR3 covers 16 residues. The V gene's germline CDR1 is SGHDT and CDR2 YYEEEE. The CDR3 coding sequence is TGTGCCAGCAGCTTGGTTAGACTAGCGGGAGAATACGAGCAGTACTTC. It codes for CASSLVRLAGEYEQYF.

This clone was observed a few times. The chain combines TRBV19 with TRBJ2-7; D perhaps matches TRBD1 (6 bases). V lost 5 bases, J lost 2 bases, and 10 bases lay in between. This CDR3 spans 13 amino acids. Germline V lookup: CDR1 LNHDA, CDR2 SQIVND (reference sequence). The CDR3 region has the DNA TGTGCCAGTAGTGCCGGGACAACCTACGAGCAGTACTTC. Its protein is CASSAGTTYEQYF.

This clone was picked up one time. The chain recombines TRBV5-4 with TRBJ2-1, with D perhaps matching TRBD2 (5 bases). Trimming removed 5 bases at V and 0 bases at J, with 12 bases between. Germline V gene data show CDR1 as SGHNT and CDR2 as YYREEE (reference sequence). The CDR3 loop spans 15 amino acids. CDR3 DNA: TGTGCCAGCAGAACCGGGATTAGCTCCTACAATGAGCAGTTCTTC. Its protein is CASRTGISSYNEQFF.

This clone has just one count. J is TRBJ1-2 and V is TRBV10-1, with 7 bases fitting TRBD1. J lost 6 bases, V lost 4 bases, and 5 bases had no gene match. The CDR3 has 13 residues. The V gene's germline CDR1 is WNHNN and CDR2 SYGVQD (reference sequence). The CDR3 loop is CASSATGIHGYTF. Written as DNA, the CDR3 is TGCGCCAGCAGTGCGACAGGGATTCATGGCTACACCTTC.

The chain joins TRBV6-1 to TRBJ1-5; D ambiguous. V was clipped by 1 base and J by 9 bases, with 7 bases between them. The CDR3 runs 12 residues. Germline assignment: CDR1 MNHNS and CDR2 SASEGT. The CDR3 region is CASSEDWRPQHF. CDR3 bases: TGTGCCAGCAGTGAAGATTGGAGGCCCCAGCATTTT.

The V call is TRBV7-9, the J call TRBJ2-3, with D perhaps TRBD1 (6 bases). The CDR3 runs to 14 residues. The germline gives CDR1 SEHNR, CDR2 FQNEAQ (reference sequence). V lost 5 bases and J lost 5, with 14 bases in between. CDR3 coding DNA: TGTGCCAGCAGCCTAAGCACAGGGAAAGATACGCAGTATTTT. This sequence encodes CASSLSTGKDTQYF.

The V call is TRBV28, the J call TRBJ2-1, with 13 bases that match TRBD2. Germline V gene data show CDR1 as MDHEN and CDR2 as SYDVKM. Trimming at V came to 7 bases and at J to 8 bases, leaving 5 bases not matched to a gene. This CDR3 is 14 amino acids long. CDR3 nucleotide sequence: TGTGCCAGCATACTAGCGGGAGGGCCTGATGAGCAGTTCTTC. Its protein product is CASILAGGPDEQFF.

The V gene is TRBV2, the J gene TRBJ2-7, with TRBD1 as a possible D gene (6 bases). Germline V gene data show CDR1 as SNHLY and CDR2 as FYNNEI. V shed 10 bases and J shed 6 bases, with 13 bases lying between them. The CDR3 covers 11 residues. As DNA, the CDR3 is TGTGCCACCACACAGGGCCCCGAGCAGTACTTC. This translates into CATTQGPEQYF.

This chain connects TRBV13 to TRBJ2-1; 10 nucleotides match TRBD1. The CDR3 spans 15 residues. V gave up 4 bases and J gave up 4 bases; unmatched junction bases: 4. Germline values: CDR1 PRHDT, CDR2 FYEKMQ (reference sequence). The CDR3 reads CASSSGQGSYNEQFF. The DNA of the CDR3 is TGTGCCAGCAGCTCGGGACAGGGGTCATACAATGAGCAGTTCTTC. Complete variable domain (other parts from reference TRBV13 and TRBJ2-1): AAGVIQSPRHLIKEKRETATLKCYPIPRHDTVYWYQQGPGQDPQFLISFYEKMQSDKGSIPDRFSAQQFSDYHSELNMSSLELGDSALYFCASSSGQGSYNEQFFGPGTRLTVL.

V is TRBV12-5 and J is TRBJ2-7; tentatively, D is TRBD2 (6 bases). V was trimmed by 1 base and J by 4 bases, leaving 8 bases between them. This CDR3 is built from 13 residues. Germline lookup yields CDR1 LGHNT and CDR2 FRNRAP. The CDR3 DNA is TGTGCTAGTGGTTTGGACCGGGAGTACGAGCAGTACTTC. This codes for CASGLDREYEQYF.

This clone appeared a few times. Other nucleotide sequences from this sample produce the same CDR3. This chain joins TRBV2 and TRBJ2-6; tentative D call: TRBD1 (6 bases). This CDR3 has 14 amino acids. Germline values: CDR1 SNHLY, CDR2 FYNNEI. The germline V and J ends were trimmed by 7 bases and 3 bases, with 10 bases remaining between them. The CDR3 here is CASTTGSGANVLTF. CDR3 DNA sequence: TGTGCCAGCACCACAGGGAGTGGGGCCAACGTCCTGACTTTC.

The gene calls are TRBV5-1 and TRBJ2-7; 9 bases line up with TRBD2. This CDR3 comprises 15 residues. Losses at the gene ends were 0 bases for V and 2 bases for J; bases not matched to a gene: 3. Germline CDR1 is SGHRS and CDR2 is YFSETQ. CDR3 amino acids: CASSLAGGRAYEQYF. The CDR3 coding sequence is TGCGCCAGCAGCTTGGCCGGCGGGAGGGCCTACGAGCAGTACTTC. Based on the CDR3 plus reference TRBV5-1 and TRBJ2-7, the full variable domain is KAGVTQTPRYLIKTRGQQVTLSCSPISGHRSVSWYQQTPGQGLQFLFEYFSETQRNKGNFPGRFSGRQFSNSRSEMNVSTLELGDSALYLCASSLAGGRAYEQYFGPGTRLTVT.

The V and J genes are TRBV6-5 and TRBJ1-1; 7 bases align to TRBD1. The trim removed 5 bases at V and 1 base at J, leaving 4 bases unmatched. Germline lookup yields CDR1 MNHEY and CDR2 SVGAGI. The CDR3 loop spans 14 amino acids. Here the CDR3 DNA reads TGTGCCAGCAGTAGGACAGGACCGAACACTGAAGCTTTCTTT. It specifies CASSRTGPNTEAFF.

This chain connects TRBV5-1 to TRBJ2-7; 11 bases are a match to TRBD2. The germline gives CDR1 SGHRS, CDR2 YFSETQ. The length of the CDR3 is 18 residues. The trim removed 6 bases at V and 4 bases at J, leaving 18 bases unmatched. The CDR3 is CASILGTLHTSGRYEQYF. The CDR3 DNA follows: TGCGCCAGCATACTTGGGACGTTACATACTAGCGGGAGATACGAGCAGTACTTC.

CDR3 in amino acids: CASSSPGGPGTDTQYF. The CDR3 DNA reads TGTGCCAGCAGCTCCCCCGGGGGGCCGGGCACAGATACGCAGTATTTT. J is TRBJ2-3 and V is TRBV5-6; D perhaps matches TRBD2 (7 bases). Germline-derived CDR1 and CDR2 are SGHDT and YYEEEE. This CDR3 contains 16 residues. V was pared by 3 bases and J by 1 base, with 15 bases between.

This clone was seen only a few times. The J gene is TRBJ2-7, the V gene TRBV2; perhaps TRBD2 as D (6 bases). CDR1 is SNHLY and CDR2 is FYNNEI in the germline V gene. Trimming took off 8 bases at V and 3 bases at J, with 14 bases between the two ends. This CDR3 region has 13 residues. DNA for the CDR3: TGTGCCAGCCGACGGGACTCGAACTACGAGCAGTACTTC. Translating gives CASRRDSNYEQYF.

The chain has TRBV5-1 and TRBJ2-1, with 8 bases that match TRBD1. The length of the CDR3 is 17 residues. Germline CDR1 is SGHRS and CDR2 is YFSETQ. V trimming: 4 bases; J trimming: 1 base; junction bases outside the gene matches: 10. The CDR3 spells CASSPTPGGASYNEQFF. The CDR3 coding sequence is TGCGCCAGCAGCCCCACCCCAGGGGGCGCGTCCTACAATGAGCAGTTCTTC.

The V call is TRBV7-9, the J call TRBJ2-1; D might be TRBD2 (7 bases). Germline CDR1 and CDR2: SEHNR and FQNEAQ (reference sequence). CDR3 size: 18 residues. Trimming left V 0 bases short and J 8 bases short, with 23 bases between. The CDR3 nucleotides are TGTGCCAGCAGCTTAGCTGGTTTTAGGGGGAGGGGTATAGATGAGCAGTTCTTC. It translates to CASSLAGFRGRGIDEQFF.

V usage is TRBV10-2 and J usage is TRBJ1-1, with 7 bases lining up with TRBD1. Germline V CDR1 and CDR2: WSHSY, SAAADI. The CDR3 loop spans 13 amino acids. With 6 bases clipped from V and 4 bases from J, the junction kept 5 bases outside the gene matches. CDR3 sequence (DNA): TGCGCCAGCAGAACAGGGGTAGTCACTGAAGCTTTCTTT. This codes for CASRTGVVTEAFF.

V is TRBV4-2 and J is TRBJ2-3, with D perhaps matching TRBD2 (6 bases). Germline lookup yields CDR1 LGHNA and CDR2 YNFKEQ. Trimming stripped 0 bases from V and 2 bases from J, with 15 bases between. This CDR3 comprises 17 residues. The DNA of the CDR3 is TGTGCCAGCAGCCAAGATATGGGGCGGGGTCACACAGATACGCAGTATTTT. It yields the protein CASSQDMGRGHTDTQYF.